These 16 T cell receptor beta chains were sequenced from one sample in a study of immune heterogeneity within non-small cell lung tumors. Amplification of TCR beta CDR3 was performed by multiplex PCR with 32 V and 13 J primers. TCRdb used MiXCR to reprocess the multiplex PCR reads, holding one entry per CDR3 protein. The sample holds 10,000 to 15,000 distinct CDR3 sequences, about 25% seen once. Bulk tumor gDNA, 550 to 750 ng per sample, served as the TCR template. Widely spaced biopsies, several per primary tumor, were obtained at surgery. Curative surgery was undertaken by patients, who had untreated, newly diagnosed non-small cell lung cancer. The specimen sequenced was lung tumor tissue. These receptors were obtained from a man aged 50-60 years with non-small cell lung cancer.

As regards this clonotype: This may be a read error: a much more frequent sequence differs by one nucleotide. The chain joins TRBV11-1 to TRBJ1-1; D remains unclear. Germline V CDR1 and CDR2: SGHAT, FQDESV (reference sequence). CDR3 length: 14 residues. In DNA, the CDR3 is TGTGCCACCAGCCCCCGTTCCCTGAACACTGAAGCTTTCTTT. It specifies CATSPRSLNTEAFF.

This clonotype has more than one count but fewer than ten. The V gene is TRBV3-1, the J gene TRBJ1-1, with a tentative D call TRBD1 (5 bases). The germline CDR1 and CDR2 sequences are LGHDT and YNNKEL (reference sequence). The V end was cut by 6 bases, the J end by 4 bases, with 15 bases between. This CDR3 region has 14 residues. The CDR3 DNA sequence: TGTGCCAGCAGAAACAAGGGGTTTGGCACTGAAGCTTTCTTT. As protein: CASRNKGFGTEAFF.

This clonotype qualifies as medium-sized. The chain links TRBV19 to TRBJ1-4; D is possibly TRBD1 (6 bases). V lost 5 bases to trimming and J lost 10 bases, with 11 bases between them. The CDR3 loop spans 12 amino acids. Germline CDR1 reads LNHDA; CDR2 reads SQIVND (reference sequence). The DNA of the CDR3 is TGTGCCAGTAGTCTGGGAGGGGGAAAACTGTTTTTT. Its protein product is CASSLGGGKLFF.

This clonotype is medium-sized in the sample. The rearrangement uses TRBV5-5 and TRBJ2-7; D remains ambiguous. Trimming took 0 bases from V and 1 from J, leaving 5 bases between them. The CDR3 runs 13 residues. Germline-derived CDR1 and CDR2 are SGHKS and YYEKEE (reference sequence). The CDR3 DNA reads as TGTGCCAGCAGCTTGGTACAGTCCTACGAGCAGTACTTC. It yields the protein CASSLVQSYEQYF.

Notes on this clonotype: This sequence may be a read error, since a much larger clone differs from it by one base. The chain has TRBV11-2 and TRBJ1-2; possibly TRBD1 for D (5 bases). This CDR3 spans 14 amino acids. CDR1 and CDR2 (germline): SGHAT, FQNNGV. V was pared by 0 bases and J by 12 bases, with 17 bases between. The CDR3 loop reads CASSLDPTRGGHTF. The CDR3 coding sequence is TGTGCCAGCAGCTTAGATCCTACGAGGGGAGGCCACACCTTC.

This clonotype is medium-sized (0.01 to 0.1%) in the sample. The gene calls are TRBV6-1 and TRBJ2-6; 10 bases fit TRBD1. The CDR3 has 16 amino acids. Germline lookup yields CDR1 MNHNS and CDR2 SASEGT. J gave up 2 bases and V 8 bases, and 6 bases lay outside the gene matches. This chain's CDR3 is CASQRQGAAGANVLTF. CDR3 in DNA: TGTGCCAGCCAGAGACAGGGGGCTGCTGGGGCCAACGTCCTGACTTTC.

Relative to its sample, this clonotype is medium-sized (0.01 to 0.1%). The chain joins TRBV19 to TRBJ1-5; D is unclear. V dropped 7 bases and J dropped 4 bases, with 14 bases sitting between them. CDR1 and CDR2 (germline): LNHDA, SQIVND (reference sequence). The CDR3 covers 14 residues. The CDR3 sequence: CASKVASLNQPQHF. The DNA of the CDR3 is TGTGCCAGTAAGGTTGCCAGTCTGAATCAGCCCCAGCATTTT.

This clonotype has a count of ten or more. The chain carries TRBV30 and TRBJ1-5, with D unresolved. From germline, CDR1 is GTSNPN and CDR2 SVGIG (reference sequence). The CDR3 sequence is 14 residues long. V was pared by 2 bases and J by 3 bases, with 11 bases between. The CDR3 DNA reads TGTGCCTGGAGTAAGGGAGGGAACAATCAGCCCCAGCATTTT. Translated: CAWSKGGNNQPQHF.

This chain connects TRBV5-5 to TRBJ1-1; TRBD1 is a possible D gene (6 bases). The germline V gene has CDR1 SGHKS and CDR2 YYEKEE (reference sequence). Trimming stripped 4 bases from V and 2 bases from J, with 18 bases between. The CDR3 extends over 16 amino acids. CDR3 in amino acids: CASSPPSGTSNTEAFF. As DNA, the CDR3 is TGTGCCAGCAGCCCCCCCTCGGGGACAAGTAACACTGAAGCTTTCTTT.

This chain connects TRBV19 to TRBJ1-1; tentatively, D is TRBD1 (5 bases). The germline V and J ends were trimmed by 10 bases and 4 bases, with 19 bases remaining between them. Germline assignment: CDR1 LNHDA and CDR2 SQIVND (reference sequence). The CDR3 has 14 residues. CDR3 coding DNA: TGTGCCACTACCGGGGCTAGTGAGAGCACTGAAGCTTTCTTT. Its translation: CATTGASESTEAFF.

The chain is built from TRBV29-1 and TRBJ2-5; D uncertain. V lost 4 bases to trimming and J lost 5 bases, with 11 bases between them. The CDR3 totals 12 residues. The germline CDR1 and CDR2 sequences are SQVTM and ANQGSEA. For the CDR3, the DNA is TGCAGCGTTGTTCGGGTCGCGGAGACCCAGTACTTC. Protein sequence: CSVVRVAETQYF.

This clonotype was counted ten times or more. This chain joins TRBV19 and TRBJ1-5, with 9 bases that match TRBD1. The CDR3 has 15 amino acids. Germline-derived CDR1 and CDR2 are LNHDA and SQIVND (reference sequence). The trim removed 7 bases at V and 0 bases at J, leaving 4 bases unmatched. CDR3 sequence: CASNSQGASNQPQHF. DNA of the CDR3: TGTGCCAGTAATTCACAGGGGGCTAGCAATCAGCCCCAGCATTTT. Filled out from reference TRBV19 and TRBJ1-5, the complete variable domain reads DGGITQSPKYLFRKEGQNVTLSCEQNLNHDAMYWYRQDPGQGLRLIYYSQIVNDFQKGDIAEGYSVSREKKESFPLTVTSAQKNPTAFYLCASNSQGASNQPQHFGDGTRLSIL.

Comments on this clonotype: With a much larger clone just one base away, this may be a read error. This sequence joins TRBV4-1 and TRBJ1-4; no firm D call. The CDR3 sequence is 13 residues long. CDR1 and CDR2 (germline): MGHRA, YSYEKL. CDR3 protein: CASSQPESEELFF. As DNA, the CDR3 is TGCGCCAGCAGCCAACCGGAGAGTGAAGAACTGTTTTTT.

By its share, this clonotype is medium-sized. The rearrangement links TRBV27 to TRBJ1-5; no definite D call. The length of the CDR3 is 15 residues. Trimming pared 4 bases from V and 2 bases from J, leaving 12 bases between. In germline, CDR1 is MNHEY, CDR2 SMNVEV (reference sequence). The CDR3 loop reads CASSSEGWGNQPQHF. The CDR3 nucleotides read TGTGCCAGCAGTTCCGAGGGATGGGGCAATCAGCCCCAGCATTTT.

With respect to this clonotype: This clone may be a read error of a much larger clone one base away. The genes are TRBV6-4 and TRBJ2-1, with 12 bases that match TRBD1. The CDR3 is made up of 15 amino acids. Germline V CDR1 and CDR2: MRHNA, SNTAGT. Written as DNA, the CDR3 is TGTGCCAGCAGTGACGGGACAGGGGGCTACAATGAGCAGTTATTC. Amino acids: CASSDGTGGYNEQLF.

This clonotype has ten or more counts. The V and J genes are TRBV12-3 or TRBV12-4 and TRBJ1-2; possibly TRBD1 for D (6 bases). V gave up 6 bases and J gave up 4 bases, with 24 bases separating them. The CDR3 loop spans 17 amino acids. The DNA of the CDR3 is TGTGCCAGCAGCTATTCAAACCTTCGACAGGCGGGCTATGGCTACACCTTC. It yields the protein CASSYSNLRQAGYGYTF.